The clone carrying this TCR beta chain was recorded many times. Its antigen remains unidentified. This sample is part of a study of spatial heterogeneity in lung cancer. Study details: Counts of TCR transcripts in tumor regions tracked strongly with a T cell module score that came from matched bulk RNA-seq. Study-wide findings and caveats: Tumor mutation counts were tracked by expanded intratumoral alpha and beta TCR counts.

As for time point: sample taken at primary tumor resection. Samples were donated by 72 untreated early-stage non-small cell lung cancer patients. The authors sequenced whole RNA from tumor, nontumor lung or frozen PBMC without sorting. Each TCR cDNA molecule bore a unique molecular identifier. TCRdb processed the 5' RACE reads anew with MiXCR; each CDR3 protein has one entry. The sample has 20,000 to 30,000 distinct CDR3 sequences; roughly 9% are singletons. The CDR3 spans 14 residues. Germline V gives CDR1 MDHEN, CDR2 SYDVKM. V lost 5 bases and J 0 bases, leaving 8 bases between the germline ends. This TCR derives from a male donor with early-stage non-small cell lung cancer. The sequencing used lung tumor tissue, collected at surgery. The genes are TRBV28 and TRBJ2-4, with D hard to call. The DNA for the CDR3 is TGTGCCAGCAGTATCGCGTTAGCCAAAAACATTCAGTACTTC. It is translated as CASSIALAKNIQYF.